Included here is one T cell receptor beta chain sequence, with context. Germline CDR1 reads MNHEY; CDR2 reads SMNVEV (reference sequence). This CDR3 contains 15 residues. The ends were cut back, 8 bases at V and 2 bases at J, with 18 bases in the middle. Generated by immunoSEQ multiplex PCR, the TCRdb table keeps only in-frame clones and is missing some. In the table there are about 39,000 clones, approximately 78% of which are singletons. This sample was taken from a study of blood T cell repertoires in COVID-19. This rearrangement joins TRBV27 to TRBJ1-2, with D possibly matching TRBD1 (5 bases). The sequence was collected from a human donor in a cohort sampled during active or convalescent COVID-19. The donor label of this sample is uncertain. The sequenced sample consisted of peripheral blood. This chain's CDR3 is CASGPSGSANYGYTF. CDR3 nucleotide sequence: TGTGCCAGCGGCCCCTCAGGGTCGGCAAACTATGGCTACACCTTC.